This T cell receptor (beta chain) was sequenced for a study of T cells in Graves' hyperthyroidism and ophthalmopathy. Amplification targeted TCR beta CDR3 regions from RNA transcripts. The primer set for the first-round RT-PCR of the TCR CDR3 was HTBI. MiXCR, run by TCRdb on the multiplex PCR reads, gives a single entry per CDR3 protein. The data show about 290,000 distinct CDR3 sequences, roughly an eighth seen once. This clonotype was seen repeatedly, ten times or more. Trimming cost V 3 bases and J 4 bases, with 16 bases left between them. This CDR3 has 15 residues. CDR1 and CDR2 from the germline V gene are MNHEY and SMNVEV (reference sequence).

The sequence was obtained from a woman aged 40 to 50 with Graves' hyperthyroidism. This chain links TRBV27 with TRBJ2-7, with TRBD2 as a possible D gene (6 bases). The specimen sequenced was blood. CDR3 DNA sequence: TGTGCCAGCAGTTTTCGCGGGGCCGGACTTTACGAGCAGTACTTC. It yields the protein CASSFRGAGLYEQYF.